This T cell receptor beta chain was sequenced in a study of blood T cell repertoires in COVID-19. Study information: The United States, Italy and Spain supplied acute and convalescent COVID-19 samples. PBMCs, B-cell-depleted T cells, or T cells were the source of the cDNA or gDNA that made up the material.

The trim removed 6 bases at V and 1 base at J, leaving 6 bases unmatched. Looked up from germline, CDR1 is ENHRY and CDR2 is SYGVKD. The CDR3 runs to 15 residues. Original processing notes: Estimation of nucleated cell counts relied on the amplification of reference gene primers. Sequenced by immunoSEQ multiplex PCR; TCRdb stores in-frame clones only, minus some. V and J calls and clone size come straight from that table; D and trimming were deduced from the DNA. Of 150,000 or so clones in the sample, roughly 80% were seen once. The sample was peripheral blood. The chain combines TRBV10-3 with TRBJ2-5; 9 nucleotides match TRBD1. The receptor was derived from a woman in her 70s with COVID-19, enrolled during active disease. The CDR3 protein is CAIRTGQGGQETQYF. The CDR3 DNA sequence: TGTGCCATCAGGACGGGACAGGGAGGCCAAGAGACCCAGTACTTC.